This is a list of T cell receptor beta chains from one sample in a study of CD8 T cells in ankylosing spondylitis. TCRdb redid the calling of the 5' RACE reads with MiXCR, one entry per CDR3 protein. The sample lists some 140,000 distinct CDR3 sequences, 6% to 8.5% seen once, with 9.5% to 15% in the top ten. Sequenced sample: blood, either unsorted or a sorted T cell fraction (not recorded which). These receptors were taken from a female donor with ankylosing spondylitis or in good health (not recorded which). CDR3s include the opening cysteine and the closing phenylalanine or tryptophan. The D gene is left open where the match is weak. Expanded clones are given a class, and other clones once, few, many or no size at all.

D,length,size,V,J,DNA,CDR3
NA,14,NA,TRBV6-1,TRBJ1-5,TGTGCCAGCAGCCCCCAGGGGCGCGGGCAGCCCCAGCATTTT,CASSPQGRGQPQHF
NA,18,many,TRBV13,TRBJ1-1,TGTGCCAGCAGCTCCCCCACCTACAGGGAGGGCCAGAACACTGAAGCTTTCTTT,CASSSPTYREGQNTEAFF
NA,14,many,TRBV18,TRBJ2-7,TGTGCCAGCTCACCTAGGACAGTATCCTACGAGCAGTACTTC,CASSPRTVSYEQYF
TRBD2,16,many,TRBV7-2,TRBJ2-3,TGTGCCAGCAGCTTACTGGGACTAGCCGACCCAGATACGCAGTATTTT,CASSLLGLADPDTQYF
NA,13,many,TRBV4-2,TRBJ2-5,TGTGCCAGCAGCCAAGCAGTCCGAGAGACCCAGTACTTC,CASSQAVRETQYF
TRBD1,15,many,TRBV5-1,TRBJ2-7,TGCGCCAGCAGCCCCACGACAGGGGAAACTCACGAGCAGTACTTC,CASSPTTGETHEQYF
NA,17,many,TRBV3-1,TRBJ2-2,TGTGCCAGCAGCCAAGACACGGTCAGGTTGTTGACCGGGGAGCTGTTTTTT,CASSQDTVRLLTGELFF
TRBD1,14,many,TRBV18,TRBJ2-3,TGTGCCAGCTCGGACAGGGAACTTACAGATACGCAGTATTTT,CASSDRELTDTQYF
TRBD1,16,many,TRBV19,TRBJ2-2,TGTGCCAGTAGTACAACAGGGGGCAATGTGGCCGGGGAGCTGTTTTTT,CASSTTGGNVAGELFF
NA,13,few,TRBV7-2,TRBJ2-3,TGTGCCAGCAGCCGCCGGATAACAGATACGCAGTATTTT,CASSRRITDTQYF
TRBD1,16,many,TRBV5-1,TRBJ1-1,TGCGCCAGCACTGTGAATAGTAGGGGGCCGGGATCCCAAGCTTTCTTT,CASTVNSRGPGSQAFF
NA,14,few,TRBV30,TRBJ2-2,TGTGCCTGGAGATGGGACCCTATCAGCGGGGAGCTGTTTTTT,CAWRWDPISGELFF
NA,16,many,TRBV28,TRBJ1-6,TGTGCCAGCAGCCCCCATTATAGCTCCTATAATTCACCCCTCCACTTT,CASSPHYSSYNSPLHF
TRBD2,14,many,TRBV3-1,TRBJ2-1,TGTGCCAGCAGCGGGACTAGCGGGTCCGGTGAGCAGTTCTTC,CASSGTSGSGEQFF
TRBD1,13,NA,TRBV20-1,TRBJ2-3,TGCAGTGGGGGGACAGGGGGCACAGATACGCAGTATTTT,CSGGTGGTDTQYF
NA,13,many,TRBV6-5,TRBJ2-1,TGTGCCAGCAGTTACTCGACCGGGAATGAGCAGTTCTTC,CASSYSTGNEQFF
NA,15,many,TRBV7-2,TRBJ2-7,TGTGCCAGCAGTCCTCCGGGGTTCCCCTCCTACGAGCAGTACTTC,CASSPPGFPSYEQYF
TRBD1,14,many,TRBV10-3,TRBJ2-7,TGTGCCATCAGTGATGACAGGGGGAGGGGCGAGCAGTACTTC,CAISDDRGRGEQYF
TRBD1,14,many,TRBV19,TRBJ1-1,TGTGCCAGTAGTATAGGGCAGGGGGACACTGAAGCTTTCTTT,CASSIGQGDTEAFF
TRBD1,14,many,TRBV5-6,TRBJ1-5,TGTGCCAGCAGCTTGACAGGGGCTAATCAGCCCCAGCATTTT,CASSLTGANQPQHF
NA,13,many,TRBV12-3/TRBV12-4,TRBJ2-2,TGTGCCAGCCAAACCAGTTTGGCCGGGGAGCTGTTTTTT,CASQTSLAGELFF
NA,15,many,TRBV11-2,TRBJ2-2,TGTGCCAGCAGCCTACCGCAAAGACAGACCGGGGAGCTGTTTTTT,CASSLPQRQTGELFF
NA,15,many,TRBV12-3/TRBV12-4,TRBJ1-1,TGTGCCAGCAGCCCGGAGGGGGGGGGAAACACTGAAGCTTTCTTT,CASSPEGGGNTEAFF
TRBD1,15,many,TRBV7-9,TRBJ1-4,TGTGCCAGCAGCTTTACCGGGACAGCTAATGAAAAACTGTTTTTT,CASSFTGTANEKLFF
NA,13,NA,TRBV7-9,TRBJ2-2,TGTGCCAGCGGCCCTGGGCCAGCCGGGGAGCTGTTTTTT,CASGPGPAGELFF
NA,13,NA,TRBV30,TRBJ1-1,TGTGCCTGGAGTATGGCAGGTGGTACTGAAGCTTTCTTT,CAWSMAGGTEAFF
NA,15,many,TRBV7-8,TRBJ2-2,TGTGCCAGCAGCTTAAGGGATCCGCCCGTCGGGGAGCTGTTTTTT,CASSLRDPPVGELFF
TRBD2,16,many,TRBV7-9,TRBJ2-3,TGTGCCAGCAGCGATAAACTGCGGGGGGGCCCAGATACGCAGTATTTT,CASSDKLRGGPDTQYF
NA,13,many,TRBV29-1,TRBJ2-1,TGCAGCGTTGCCCGGGGGGCGAACAATGAGCAGTTCTTC,CSVARGANNEQFF
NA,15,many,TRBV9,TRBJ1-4,TGTGCCAGCAGCGTGGTCAGGGGAACTAATGAAAAACTGTTTTTT,CASSVVRGTNEKLFF
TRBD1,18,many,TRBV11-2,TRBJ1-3,TGTGCCAGCAGCTACGGGCCATTGGGACAGGGGTCTGGAAACACCATATATTTT,CASSYGPLGQGSGNTIYF
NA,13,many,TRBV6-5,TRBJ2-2,TGTGCCAGCAGTTCCCAAGGCGTTGGGCAGCTGTTTTTT,CASSSQGVGQLFF
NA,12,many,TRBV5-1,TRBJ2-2,TGCGCCAGCAGACAGAACACCGGGGAGCTGTTTTTT,CASRQNTGELFF
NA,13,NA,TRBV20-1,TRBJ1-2,TGCAGTGCTGCCCACGGGAAAGAGTATGGCTACACCTTC,CSAAHGKEYGYTF
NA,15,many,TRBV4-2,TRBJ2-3,TGTGCCAGCACTGAGGCGGCAGGGGGAGGGGATACGCAGTATTTT,CASTEAAGGGDTQYF
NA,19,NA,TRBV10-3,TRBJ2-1,TGTGCCATCAGTGGAGCCCCAGGTCCCGGGGGCCTTTCCTACAATGAGCAGTTCTTC,CAISGAPGPGGLSYNEQFF
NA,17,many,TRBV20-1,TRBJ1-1,TGCAGTGCTAGAGGCCGGGACAAGGGGCCGAGGAACACTGAAGCTTTCTTT,CSARGRDKGPRNTEAFF
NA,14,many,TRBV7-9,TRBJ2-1,TGTGCCAGCAGCTTAGACGGACAGTACAATGAGCAGTTCTTC,CASSLDGQYNEQFF
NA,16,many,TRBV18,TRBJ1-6,TGTGCCAGCTCACTAGATGGAAGCAGTAAGAGTTCACCCCTCCACTTT,CASSLDGSSKSSPLHF
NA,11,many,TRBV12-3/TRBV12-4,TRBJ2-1,TGTGCCAGCGGGGGTTACAATGAGCAGTTCTTC,CASGGYNEQFF
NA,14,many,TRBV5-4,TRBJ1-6,TGTGCCAGCAGCTTGGCGGGGGTGGAGTCACCCCTCCACTTT,CASSLAGVESPLHF
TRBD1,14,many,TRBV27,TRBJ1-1,TGTGCCAGCAGTTTTGGAGGGGGCGGCACTGAAGCTTTCTTT,CASSFGGGGTEAFF
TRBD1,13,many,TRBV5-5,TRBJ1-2,TGTGCCAGCAGCCTGGACAGGGGAAGTGGCTACACCTTC,CASSLDRGSGYTF
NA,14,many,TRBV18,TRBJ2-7,TGTGCCAGCTCACTCAGGGGGGCCCCCTACGAGCAGTACTTC,CASSLRGAPYEQYF
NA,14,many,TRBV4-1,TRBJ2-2,TGCGCCAGCAGCCAAGTAAGGAACACCGGGGAGCTGTTTTTT,CASSQVRNTGELFF
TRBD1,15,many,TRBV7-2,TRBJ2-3,TGTGCCAGCAGCTCTCGACAGGGCGGCACAGATACGCAGTATTTT,CASSSRQGGTDTQYF